The clone carrying this TCR beta chain was seen at least ten times. V shed 7 bases and J shed 2 bases, with 17 bases lying between them. This CDR3 has 15 residues. Looked up from germline, CDR1 is WSHSY and CDR2 is SAAADI. The investigators amplified TCR beta CDR3 regions from RNA transcripts. First-round RT-PCR with HTBI primers amplified the TCR CDR3 region. TCRdb fed the multiplex PCR reads into MiXCR, producing one record per CDR3 protein. The sample carries hundreds of thousands of distinct CDR3 sequences, roughly 14% recorded once. The record originates from a study of T cells in Graves' hyperthyroidism and ophthalmopathy. The wider study: Pretreatment peripheral blood was obtained at initial diagnosis.

Clinical symptoms, serum thyroxine and TRAb, thyroid ultrasound and orbital computed tomography were used for the diagnoses. Extraction of PBMCs used 10 ml of fresh peripheral blood. Sequencing was carried out using blood. The receptor's source is a man younger than 30 with Graves' ophthalmopathy. The chain employs TRBV10-2 and TRBJ1-2; D remains unclear. The CDR3 sequence is CASTDRVVVNYGYTF. In DNA, the CDR3 is TGCGCCAGCACCGATAGGGTGGTGGTGAACTATGGCTACACCTTC.